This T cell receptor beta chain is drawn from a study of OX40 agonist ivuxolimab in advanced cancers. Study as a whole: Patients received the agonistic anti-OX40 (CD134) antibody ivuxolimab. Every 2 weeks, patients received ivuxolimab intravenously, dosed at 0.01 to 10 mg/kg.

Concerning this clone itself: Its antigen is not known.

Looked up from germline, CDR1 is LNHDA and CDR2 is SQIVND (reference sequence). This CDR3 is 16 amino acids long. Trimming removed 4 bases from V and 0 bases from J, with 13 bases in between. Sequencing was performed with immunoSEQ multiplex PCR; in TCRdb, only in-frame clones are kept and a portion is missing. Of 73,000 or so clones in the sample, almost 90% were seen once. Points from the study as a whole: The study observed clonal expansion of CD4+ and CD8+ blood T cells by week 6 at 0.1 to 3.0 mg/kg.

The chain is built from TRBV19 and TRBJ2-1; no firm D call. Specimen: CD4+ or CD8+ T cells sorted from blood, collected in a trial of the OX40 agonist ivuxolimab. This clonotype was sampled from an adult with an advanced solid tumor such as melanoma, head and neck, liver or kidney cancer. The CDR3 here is CASSNGRASSYNEQFF. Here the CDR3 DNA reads TGTGCCAGTAGTAACGGACGGGCCAGCTCCTACAATGAGCAGTTCTTC.